These 25 T cell receptor beta chains originate from one sample sequenced in a study of PD-1 blockade in mismatch repair-deficient tumors. Here immunoSEQ multiplex PCR was the method, and the copy in TCRdb shows in-frame clones only, minus some. The sample lists some 100,000 clones; under 90% were seen once. This specimen consisted of peripheral blood, obtained roughly 35 weeks after starting pembrolizumab. These receptors originate from an adult with mismatch repair-deficient cancer.

The V call is TRBV6-1, the J call TRBJ2-1, with D perhaps matching TRBD1 (5 bases). CDR3 length: 12 residues. Germline loops: CDR1 MNHNS, CDR2 SASEGT. Trimming removed 10 bases at V and 6 bases at J, with 13 bases between. The CDR3 region is CATRQYSNEQFF. CDR3 DNA: TGTGCCACCAGACAGTATTCCAATGAGCAGTTCTTC.

J is TRBJ2-2 and V is TRBV7-2; 7 bases match TRBD2. Per germline, CDR1 SGHTA and CDR2 FQGNSA. J gave up 3 bases and V 5 bases, and 6 bases lay outside the gene matches. This CDR3 region has 15 residues. The CDR3: CASSRRLADTGELFF. The CDR3 DNA reads as TGTGCCAGCAGCCGAAGACTAGCCGACACCGGGGAGCTGTTTTTT.

This sequence joins TRBV11-3 and TRBJ1-1, with TRBD1 identical over 10 bases. The length of the CDR3 is 16 residues. V shed 4 bases and J 0 bases; nucleotides not matched to a gene: 5. Germline V gene lookup returns CDR1 SGHNT and CDR2 YENEEA. CDR3 sequence reads: CASSSGTGVMNTEAFF. The DNA of the CDR3 is TGTGCCAGCAGCTCCGGGACAGGGGTAATGAACACTGAAGCTTTCTTT.

V is TRBV15 and J is TRBJ2-3; D uncertain. The CDR3 consists of 12 residues. Trimming pared 3 bases from V and 5 bases from J, leaving 6 bases between. CDR1 is LNHNV, CDR2 YYDKDF, per germline (reference sequence). The CDR3 is CATSSNRDTQYF. Here the CDR3 DNA reads TGTGCCACCAGCAGTAACAGAGATACGCAGTATTTT.

The table lists this clone with a count of one. This chain connects TRBV5-1 to TRBJ2-7; D uncertain. V was trimmed by 1 base and J by 3 bases, leaving 8 bases between them. CDR1 is SGHRS and CDR2 is YFSETQ in the germline V gene. The CDR3 covers 13 residues. The CDR3 DNA reads as TGCGCCAGCAGCTTGAGTATGAGCTACGAGCAGTACTTC. Amino acids: CASSLSMSYEQYF.

This clone was detected once. The chain has TRBV7-2 and TRBJ2-5; D is unresolved. Germline CDR1 and CDR2: SGHTA and FQGNSA. This CDR3 contains 13 residues. V was pared by 5 bases and J by 1 base, with 8 bases between. The CDR3 DNA follows: TGTGCCAGCAGCGTCCGGGTCCAAGAGACCCAGTACTTC. It yields the protein CASSVRVQETQYF.

This clone appeared a single time. V is TRBV10-3 and J is TRBJ2-7; 7 positions agree with TRBD1. CDR3 length equals 15 residues. Germline lookup yields CDR1 ENHRY and CDR2 SYGVKD. Trimming at V came to 2 bases and at J to 3 bases, leaving 7 bases not matched to a gene. The CDR3 bases are TGTGCCATCAGTGAGCCCAGGGGGAACCTCTACGAGCAGTACTTC. This codes for CAISEPRGNLYEQYF.

The chain joins TRBV9 to TRBJ1-2; D might be TRBD1 (6 bases). The CDR3 runs 15 residues. Per the germline V gene, CDR1 is SGDLS and CDR2 is YYNGEE. The V gene lost 0 bases and the J gene lost 3 bases, with 12 bases spanning the gap. The CDR3 DNA follows: TGTGCCAGCAGCGTAGATCAGGGGCCCGACTATGGCTACACCTTC. Amino acid sequence: CASSVDQGPDYGYTF.

This rearrangement joins TRBV27 to TRBJ2-7; 10 nucleotides agree with TRBD2. With 4 bases clipped from V and 6 bases from J, the junction kept 12 bases outside the gene matches. Germline V lookup: CDR1 MNHEY, CDR2 SMNVEV (reference sequence). This CDR3 is built from 16 residues. The CDR3 region has the DNA TGTGCCAGCAGTTATTTAAGTAGCGGGAGGCCGGTCGAGCAGTACTTC. It specifies CASSYLSSGRPVEQYF.

In its sample, this clone was seen a few times. The chain employs TRBV27 and TRBJ1-4; D is unclear. Trimming pared 5 bases from V and 8 bases from J, leaving 12 bases between. The CDR3 runs to 13 residues. Germline CDR1 and CDR2: MNHEY and SMNVEV (reference sequence). CDR3 sequence (DNA): TGTGCCAGCAGTAGGATGGGGATGGAAAAACTGTTTTTT. Its protein product is CASSRMGMEKLFF.

V is TRBV5-4 and J is TRBJ2-3; 9 bases fit TRBD2. The CDR3 totals 16 residues. Germline CDR1 and CDR2: SGHNT and YYREEE (reference sequence). With 1 base clipped from V and 4 bases from J, the junction kept 7 bases outside the gene matches. DNA of the CDR3: TGTGCCAGCAGCTTGCAGAGCGGGAGGAGGGCAGATACGCAGTATTTT. It specifies CASSLQSGRRADTQYF.

This chain uses TRBV21-1 with TRBJ1-5; TRBD1 reflects the table's D call only, with no check against the DNA. TRBV21-1 is assigned pseudogene status. The CDR3 sequence is 14 residues long. The CDR3 here is CASSADRTNQPQHF. For the CDR3, the DNA is TGTGCCAGCAGCGCCGACAGGACCAATCAGCCCCAGCATTTT.

This clone occurred once. CDR3 region: CASSRMNTEAFF. CDR3 DNA: TGTGCCAGCAGCCGGATGAACACTGAAGCTTTCTTT. The V and J genes are TRBV5-4 and TRBJ1-1; D gene ambiguous. Germline lookup yields CDR1 SGHNT and CDR2 YYREEE (reference sequence). Trimming cost V 4 bases and J 0 bases, with 4 bases left between them. This CDR3 is built from 12 residues.

This rearrangement joins TRBV10-3 to TRBJ2-5; 11 bases match TRBD1. CDR3 size: 13 residues. CDR1 is ENHRY, CDR2 SYGVKD, per germline. Trimming cost V 10 bases and J 4 bases; bases outside gene matches: 5. CDR3 nucleotide sequence: TGTGCCACGGGACAGGGGGACTCAGAGACCCAGTACTTC. Translated, it gives CATGQGDSETQYF.

V usage is TRBV11-3 and J usage is TRBJ2-5; 7 bases match TRBD1. J was trimmed by 2 bases and V by 7 bases; bases with no gene match: 4. The CDR3 totals 13 residues. Germline V gene lookup returns CDR1 SGHNT and CDR2 YENEEA. CDR3 region: CASTKGQQETQYF. DNA of the CDR3: TGTGCCAGCACCAAGGGACAGCAAGAGACCCAGTACTTC. Using reference TRBV11-3 and TRBJ2-5 for the parts outside the CDR3, the full variable domain is EAGVVQSPRYKIIEKKQPVAFWCNPISGHNTLYWYLQNLGQGPELLIRYENEEAVDDSQLPKDRFSAERLKGVDSTLKIQPAELGDSAVYLCASTKGQQETQYFGPGTRLLVL.

This clone has only a few counts. This chain uses TRBV6-1 with TRBJ1-2; D is uncertain. From germline, CDR1 is MNHNS and CDR2 SASEGT. CDR3 length equals 13 residues. Trimming shortened V by 8 bases and J by 4 bases, and 14 bases separated the two germline ends. As DNA, the CDR3 is TGTGCCAGCTCTCCAGGCTCGATCTATGGCTACACCTTC. It specifies CASSPGSIYGYTF.

The chain employs TRBV5-1 and TRBJ2-2; D tentatively fits TRBD1 or TRBD2 (5 bases each). The CDR3 runs 13 residues. V was clipped by 3 bases and J by 6 bases, with 9 bases between them. Germline assignment: CDR1 SGHRS and CDR2 YFSETQ. In nucleotides, the CDR3 is TGCGCCAGCAGCTCGGGACCATCCGGGGAGCTGTTTTTT. The encoded protein is CASSSGPSGELFF.

V is TRBV11-3 and J is TRBJ2-1; D gene ambiguous. Germline V gives CDR1 SGHNT, CDR2 YENEEA. Trimming removed 2 bases at V and 2 bases at J, with 10 bases between. This CDR3 comprises 15 residues. CDR3: CASSLRELTYNEQFF. CDR3 sequence (DNA): TGTGCCAGCAGCTTACGAGAATTAACCTACAATGAGCAGTTCTTC.

This chain links TRBV18 with TRBJ2-1; TRBD1 is a possible D gene (6 bases). The CDR3 is 14 residues long. Germline CDR1 and CDR2: KGHSH and LQKENI. V lost 6 bases, J lost 6 bases, and 15 bases lay in between. The CDR3 loop is CASSSIQGPNEQFF. CDR3 DNA: TGTGCCAGCTCTTCGATACAGGGACCCAATGAGCAGTTCTTC.

The V gene is TRBV6-1, the J gene TRBJ2-1; TRBD2 matches at 7 bases. This CDR3 spans 12 amino acids. With V trimmed by 4 bases and J by 7 bases, 1 base remained unmatched. The germline V gene encodes CDR1 MNHNS and CDR2 SASEGT. The CDR3 reads CASSVGGNEQFF. The CDR3 DNA sequence: TGTGCCAGCAGTGTCGGGGGGAATGAGCAGTTCTTC.

The J gene is TRBJ2-5, the V gene TRBV18; either TRBD1 or TRBD2 may supply D (5 bases each). CDR1 is KGHSH, CDR2 LQKENI, per germline. CDR3 length: 15 amino acids. Trimming cost V 6 bases and J 5 bases, with 19 bases left between them. The CDR3 spells CASSAGLDEGETQYF. CDR3 coding DNA: TGTGCCAGCTCGGCAGGGCTCGACGAGGGGGAGACCCAGTACTTC.

DNA for the CDR3: TGCAGCGTTGTCACTAGCGGGGGCGTGTGGGAGACCCAGTACTTC. Protein product: CSVVTSGGVWETQYF. The chain combines TRBV29-1 with TRBJ2-5, with 11 bases aligning to TRBD2. The CDR3 spans 15 residues. CDR1 SQVTM and CDR2 ANQGSEA come from the germline V gene. V was pared by 4 bases and J by 5 bases, with 9 bases of the junction left unmatched.

The gene calls are TRBV5-4 and TRBJ2-7; 9 nucleotides match TRBD2. Germline V gene data show CDR1 as SGHNT and CDR2 as YYREEE (reference sequence). The CDR3 covers 16 residues. The V gene end was trimmed by 4 bases and the J gene end by 6 bases; junction bases not matched to a gene: 14. CDR3 in amino acids: CASSPYSGRTSSEQYF. In DNA, the CDR3 is TGTGCCAGCAGCCCCTATAGCGGGAGAACCTCTAGCGAGCAGTACTTC. Looking up the rest from reference TRBV5-4 and TRBJ2-7 gives the full variable domain: ETGVTQSPTHLIKTRGQQVTLRCSSQSGHNTVSWYQQALGQGPQFIFQYYREEENGRGNFPPRFSGLQFPNYSSELNVNALELDDSALYLCASSPYSGRTSSEQYFGPGTRLTVT.

This clone was seen only once. The J gene is TRBJ2-1, the V gene TRBV7-8, with a weak D call TRBD1 (6 bases). CDR3 size: 19 residues. In germline, CDR1 is SGHVS, CDR2 FQNEAQ. V lost 4 bases, J lost 0 bases, and 22 bases lay in between. The CDR3 sequence: CASSSAWGLGSLSYNEQFF. In DNA form, the CDR3 reads TGTGCCAGCAGCTCGGCGTGGGGGCTAGGTAGCCTCTCCTACAATGAGCAGTTCTTC.

J is TRBJ2-7 and V is TRBV29-1; no firm D call. V was shortened by 4 bases and J by 1 base, with 5 bases between the two germline ends. From germline, CDR1 is SQVTM and CDR2 ANQGSEA. This CDR3 region has 11 residues. The CDR3 sequence is CSVVSSYEQYF. The DNA of the CDR3 is TGCAGCGTTGTGTCGTCCTACGAGCAGTACTTC.